This is a list of T cell receptor beta chains from one sample in a study of blood T cell repertoires in COVID-19. This table comes from immunoSEQ multiplex PCR, and its TCRdb copy is limited to in-frame clones, with some not included. The sample lists roughly 150,000 clones; around four fifths were seen once. Material: peripheral blood. Receptor source: a woman aged 70-85 years who had recovered from COVID-19. Each CDR3 is given with its conserved first and last residue. The order of the fields is D gene, J gene, clone size, V gene, CDR3 DNA, CDR3 protein. D genes are given only for firm matches. Expanded clones get a size class; other rows say once, few or many, or leave the size out.

>-|TRBJ1-2|-|TRBV28
TGTGCCAGCAGTTCGGGGGTTGACTATGGCTACACCTTC
CASSSGVDYGYTF
>-|TRBJ2-7|-|TRBV27
TGTGCCAGCAGTTCCCGGGATCTCTACGAGCAGTACTTC
CASSSRDLYEQYF
>-|TRBJ2-7|-|TRBV6-2/TRBV6-3
TGTGCCAGCAGTTCCGAGGGAGAGCAGTACTTC
CASSSEGEQYF
>-|TRBJ1-2|-|TRBV18
TGTGCCAGCTCCTCGAGCGGGAATGACTACACCTTC
CASSSSGNDYTF
>TRBD2|TRBJ2-1|few|TRBV29-1
TGCAGCGGCACCGGGGGGGCGACGCGGGGTGAGCAGTTCTTC
CSGTGGATRGEQFF
>-|TRBJ2-1|-|TRBV24-1
TGTGCCACCAGTGATTTGCGGAGGGCAGGGGGCAATGAGCAGTTCTTC
CATSDLRRAGGNEQFF
>-|TRBJ1-1|few|TRBV30
TGTGCCTGGCTCGGCAGGCCCCCGACTGAAGCTTTCTTT
CAWLGRPPTEAFF
>-|TRBJ2-3|-|TRBV21-1
TGTGCCAGCAGCAGGAGATCGGGACTAGCGGTCCCAGATACGCAGTATTTT
CASSRRSGLAVPDTQYF
>TRBD1|TRBJ1-4|once|TRBV6-5
TGTGCCAGCAGCCAGACAGGGACGGTGGAAAAACTGTTTTTT
CASSQTGTVEKLFF
>-|TRBJ1-1|-|TRBV28
TGTGCCAGCACTCGGGGGGGTGCCTCAAGGAACACTGAAGCTTTCTTT
CASTRGGASRNTEAFF
>-|TRBJ2-7|few|TRBV12-5
TGTGCTAGTGGTCGCCGGGCCTTGGCCAGGGGTACGGGCTACGAGCAGTACTTC
CASGRRALARGTGYEQYF
>-|TRBJ1-5|-|TRBV7-2
TGTGCCAGCAGCCCACAGGGTCATAGCAATCAGCCCCAGCATTTT
CASSPQGHSNQPQHF
>-|TRBJ2-5|-|TRBV3-1/TRBV3-2
TGTGCCAGCAGCCGGGGCCTACAAGAGACCCAGTACTTC
CASSRGLQETQYF
>-|TRBJ2-3|-|TRBV29-1
TGCAGCGTTGAAGGGGGGGGGCTGGCAGATACGCAGTATTTT
CSVEGGGLADTQYF
>TRBD1|TRBJ2-7|once|TRBV10-1
TGCGCCAGCAGTGAGAAGGCGGGGGACAGGGGGCGAGAGCAGTACTTC
CASSEKAGDRGREQYF
>TRBD1|TRBJ1-2|-|TRBV7-9
TGTGCCAGCAGCTTAGTTGGCAGGGGGGATGGCTACACCTTC
CASSLVGRGDGYTF
>TRBD1|TRBJ2-7|-|TRBV29-1
TGCAGCGTTGTGGGACCTACAGGGGTCGAGCAGTACTTC
CSVVGPTGVEQYF
>TRBD1|TRBJ1-1|-|TRBV18
TGTGCCAGCTCCCTCAGACAGGGGTACACTGAAGCTTTCTTT
CASSLRQGYTEAFF
>-|TRBJ1-5|few|TRBV6-2/TRBV6-3
TGTGCCAGCAGTCGTCGGAGAGGGCCGGCGGGGCAGCCCCAGCATTTT
CASSRRRGPAGQPQHF
>-|TRBJ2-2|-|TRBV19
TGTGCCAGTAGTATCGTGGGGGGGAACACCGGGGAGCTGTTTTTT
CASSIVGGNTGELFF
>-|TRBJ1-4|-|TRBV30
TGTGCCTGGAGTCCCACGGGGGGTGGGGAAAAACTGTTTTTT
CAWSPTGGGEKLFF
>-|TRBJ2-3|-|TRBV9
TGTGCCAGCAGCGTAGACGTGGAGAGCACAGATACGCAGTATTTT
CASSVDVESTDTQYF
>TRBD1|TRBJ2-7|-|TRBV27
TGTGCCAGTCACCCCGGGACAGGGGCCATCTACGAGCAGTACTTC
CASHPGTGAIYEQYF
>TRBD1|TRBJ1-5|-|TRBV6-5
TGTGCCAGCAGTTACCCGGGACAGGGGGAGGATCAGCCCCAGCATTTT
CASSYPGQGEDQPQHF
>-|TRBJ1-2|-|TRBV4-2
TGTGCCAGCAGCCAAGTCGGGGAGGGACACCCCTGGGGCTACACCTTC
CASSQVGEGHPWGYTF
>TRBD2|TRBJ2-3|once|TRBV5-4
TGTGCCAGCACCCGGGGACTAGCGGGAGAGGCAGATACGCAGTATTTT
CASTRGLAGEADTQYF
>-|TRBJ1-2|-|TRBV18
TGTGCCAGCTCACCACCGAATACCCAACTGAACTATGGCTACACCTTC
CASSPPNTQLNYGYTF
>-|TRBJ2-3|-|TRBV5-1
TGCGCCAGCAGCCCCGGGCCCGGGGGAGATACGCAGTATTTT
CASSPGPGGDTQYF
>-|TRBJ2-4|-|TRBV14
TGTGCCAGCAGCCAACTAAACAAAAACATTCAGTACTTC
CASSQLNKNIQYF
>-|TRBJ1-2|-|TRBV24-1
TGTGCCACCAGTGCGTCCTTCGGTGGCTACACCTTC
CATSASFGGYTF
>TRBD2|TRBJ2-1|-|TRBV6-7
TGTGCCAGCACCACCGGGTCGCTAGCGGGAGGGCCCTACAATGAGCAGTTCTTC
CASTTGSLAGGPYNEQFF
>TRBD1|TRBJ1-5|-|TRBV30
TGTGCCTGGAGCCGCGGGACAGGGTCCTGGCCCCAGCATTTT
CAWSRGTGSWPQHF